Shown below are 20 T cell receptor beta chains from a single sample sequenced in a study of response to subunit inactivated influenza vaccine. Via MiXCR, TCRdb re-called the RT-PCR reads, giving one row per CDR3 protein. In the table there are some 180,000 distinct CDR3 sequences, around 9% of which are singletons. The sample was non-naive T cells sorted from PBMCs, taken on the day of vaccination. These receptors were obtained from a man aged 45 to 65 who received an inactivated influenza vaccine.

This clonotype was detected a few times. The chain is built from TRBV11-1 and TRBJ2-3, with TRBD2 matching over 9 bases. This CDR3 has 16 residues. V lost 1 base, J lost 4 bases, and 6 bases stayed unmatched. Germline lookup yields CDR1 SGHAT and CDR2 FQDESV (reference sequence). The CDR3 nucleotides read TGTGCCAGCAGCTTAGTTTCTAGCGGGATCCCAGATACGCAGTATTTT. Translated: CASSLVSSGIPDTQYF.

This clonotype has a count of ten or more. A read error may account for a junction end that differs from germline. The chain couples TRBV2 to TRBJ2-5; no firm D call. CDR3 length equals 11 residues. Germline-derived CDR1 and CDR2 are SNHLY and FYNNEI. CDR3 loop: CATSLKETQYF. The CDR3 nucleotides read TGTGCCACCAGTTTAAAAGAGACCCAGTACTTC.

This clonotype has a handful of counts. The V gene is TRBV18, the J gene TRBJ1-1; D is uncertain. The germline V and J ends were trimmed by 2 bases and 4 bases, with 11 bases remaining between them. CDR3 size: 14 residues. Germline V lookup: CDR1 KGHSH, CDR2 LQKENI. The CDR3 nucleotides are TGTGCCAGCTCACCAATAGCCGGCCCCACTGAAGCTTTCTTT. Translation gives CASSPIAGPTEAFF.

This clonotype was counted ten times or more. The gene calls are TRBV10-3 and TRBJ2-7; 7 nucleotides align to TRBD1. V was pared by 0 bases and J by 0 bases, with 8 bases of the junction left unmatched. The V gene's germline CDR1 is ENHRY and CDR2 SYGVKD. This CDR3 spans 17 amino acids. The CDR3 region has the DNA TGTGCCATCAGTGAGTCTAGATCGGCAGGGGGCTCCTACGAGCAGTACTTC. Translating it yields CAISESRSAGGSYEQYF.

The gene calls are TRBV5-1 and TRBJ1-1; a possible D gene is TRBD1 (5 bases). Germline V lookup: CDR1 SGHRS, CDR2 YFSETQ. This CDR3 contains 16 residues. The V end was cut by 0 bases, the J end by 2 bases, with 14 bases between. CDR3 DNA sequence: TGCGCCAGCAGCTTGGCCACCGGGGGACGTAACACTGAAGCTTTCTTT. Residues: CASSLATGGRNTEAFF. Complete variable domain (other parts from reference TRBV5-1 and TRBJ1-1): KAGVTQTPRYLIKTRGQQVTLSCSPISGHRSVSWYQQTPGQGLQFLFEYFSETQRNKGNFPGRFSGRQFSNSRSEMNVSTLELGDSALYLCASSLATGGRNTEAFFGQGTRLTVV.

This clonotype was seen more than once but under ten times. The CDR3 loop reads CASSYQGVGGSSYNEQFF. DNA for the CDR3: TGTGCCAGCAGTTACCAGGGGGTGGGGGGGAGCTCCTACAATGAGCAGTTCTTC. The V call is TRBV6-5, the J call TRBJ2-1; D possibly matches TRBD1 or TRBD2 (7 bases each). CDR3 length equals 18 residues. The V gene's germline CDR1 is MNHEY and CDR2 SVGAGI. V lost 2 bases and J lost 0, with 17 bases in between.

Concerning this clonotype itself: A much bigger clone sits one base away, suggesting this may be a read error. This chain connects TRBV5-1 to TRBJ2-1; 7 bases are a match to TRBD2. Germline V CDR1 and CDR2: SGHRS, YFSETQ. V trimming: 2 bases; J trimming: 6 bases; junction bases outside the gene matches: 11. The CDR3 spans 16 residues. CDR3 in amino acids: CASSFRASGAFNEQFF. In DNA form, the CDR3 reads TGCGCCAGCAGCTTTCGAGCTAGCGGAGCCTTCAATGAGCAGTTCTTC.

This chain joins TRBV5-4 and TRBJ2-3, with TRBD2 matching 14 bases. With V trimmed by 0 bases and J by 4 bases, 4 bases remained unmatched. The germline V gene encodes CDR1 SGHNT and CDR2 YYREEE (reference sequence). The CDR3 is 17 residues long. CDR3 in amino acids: CASSLGTSGGLADTQYF. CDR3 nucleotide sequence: TGTGCCAGCAGCTTGGGGACTAGCGGGGGGCTCGCAGATACGCAGTATTTT. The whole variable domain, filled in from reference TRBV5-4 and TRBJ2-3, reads ETGVTQSPTHLIKTRGQQVTLRCSSQSGHNTVSWYQQALGQGPQFIFQYYREEENGRGNFPPRFSGLQFPNYSSELNVNALELDDSALYLCASSLGTSGGLADTQYFGPGTRLTVL.

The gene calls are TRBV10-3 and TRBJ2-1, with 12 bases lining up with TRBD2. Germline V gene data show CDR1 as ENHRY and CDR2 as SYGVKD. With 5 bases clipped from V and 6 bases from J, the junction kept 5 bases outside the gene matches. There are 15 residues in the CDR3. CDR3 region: CAISQTSGSGNEQFF. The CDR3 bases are TGTGCCATCAGTCAGACTAGCGGGAGTGGCAATGAGCAGTTCTTC.

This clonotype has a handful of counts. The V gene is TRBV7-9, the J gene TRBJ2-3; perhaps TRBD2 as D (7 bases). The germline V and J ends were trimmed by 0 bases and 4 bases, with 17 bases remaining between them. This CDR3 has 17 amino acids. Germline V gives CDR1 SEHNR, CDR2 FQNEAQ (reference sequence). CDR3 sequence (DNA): TGTGCCAGCAGCTTAGCGGGGGACTACAGGGTTCCAGATACGCAGTATTTT. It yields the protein CASSLAGDYRVPDTQYF.

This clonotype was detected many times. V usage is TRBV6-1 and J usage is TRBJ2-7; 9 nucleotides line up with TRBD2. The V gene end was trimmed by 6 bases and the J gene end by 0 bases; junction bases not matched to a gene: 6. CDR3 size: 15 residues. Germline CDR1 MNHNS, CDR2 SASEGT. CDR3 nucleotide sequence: TGTGCCAGCAGCCAGACTAGCGGAAGCTCCTACGAGCAGTACTTC. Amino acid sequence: CASSQTSGSSYEQYF.

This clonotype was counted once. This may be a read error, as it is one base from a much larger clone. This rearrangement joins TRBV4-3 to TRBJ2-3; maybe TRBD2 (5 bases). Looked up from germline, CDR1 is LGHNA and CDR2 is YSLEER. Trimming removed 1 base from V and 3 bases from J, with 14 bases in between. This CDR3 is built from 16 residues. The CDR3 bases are TGCGCCAGCAGCCAAGGGACTGGGCCTAGGACAGATACGCAGTATTTT. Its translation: CASSQGTGPRTDTQYF.

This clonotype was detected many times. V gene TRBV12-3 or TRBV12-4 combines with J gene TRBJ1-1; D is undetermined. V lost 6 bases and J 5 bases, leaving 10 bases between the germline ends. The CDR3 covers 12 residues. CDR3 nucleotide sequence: TGTGCCAGCAGCCGGACGGAGACTGAAGCTTTCTTT. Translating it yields CASSRTETEAFF.

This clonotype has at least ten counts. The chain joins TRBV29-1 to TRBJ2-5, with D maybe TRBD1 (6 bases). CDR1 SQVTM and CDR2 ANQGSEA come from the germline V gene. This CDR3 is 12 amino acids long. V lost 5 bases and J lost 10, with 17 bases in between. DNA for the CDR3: TGCAGCGTTAACACAGGGCGACGAGACCAGTACTTC. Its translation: CSVNTGRRDQYF.

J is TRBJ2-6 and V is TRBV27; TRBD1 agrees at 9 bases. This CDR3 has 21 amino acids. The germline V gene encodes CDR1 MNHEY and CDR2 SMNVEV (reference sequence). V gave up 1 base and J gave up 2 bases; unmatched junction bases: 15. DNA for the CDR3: TGTGCCAGCAGTTTATTTTCAGGACAGGGGACTTTTTCCACTGGGGCCAACGTCCTGACTTTC. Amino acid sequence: CASSLFSGQGTFSTGANVLTF.

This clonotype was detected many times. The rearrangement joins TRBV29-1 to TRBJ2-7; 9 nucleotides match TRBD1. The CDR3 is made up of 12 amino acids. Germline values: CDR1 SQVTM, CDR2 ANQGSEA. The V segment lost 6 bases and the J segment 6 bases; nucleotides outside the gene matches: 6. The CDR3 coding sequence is TGCAGCGTATACGAGACAGGGGGCGAGCAGTACTTC. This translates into CSVYETGGEQYF.

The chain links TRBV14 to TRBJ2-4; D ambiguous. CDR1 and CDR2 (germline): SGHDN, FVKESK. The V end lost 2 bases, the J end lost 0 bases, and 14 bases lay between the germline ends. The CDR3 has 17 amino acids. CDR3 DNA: TGTGCCAGCAGCCAAATGGGCATCTCCCTAGCCAAAAACATTCAGTACTTC. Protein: CASSQMGISLAKNIQYF.

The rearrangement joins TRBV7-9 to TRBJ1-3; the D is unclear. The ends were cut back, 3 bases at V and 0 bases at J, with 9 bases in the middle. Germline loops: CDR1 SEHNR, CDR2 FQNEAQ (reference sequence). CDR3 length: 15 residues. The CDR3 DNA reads TGTGCCAGCAGCTTCGGACTGAGCTCTGGAAACACCATATATTTT. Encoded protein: CASSFGLSSGNTIYF.

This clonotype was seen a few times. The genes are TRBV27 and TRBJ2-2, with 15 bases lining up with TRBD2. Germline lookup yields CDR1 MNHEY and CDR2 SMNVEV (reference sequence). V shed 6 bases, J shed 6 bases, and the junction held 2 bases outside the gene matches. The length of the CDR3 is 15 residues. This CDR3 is CASSRTSGRAGELFF. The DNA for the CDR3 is TGTGCCAGCAGCCGGACTAGCGGGAGGGCCGGGGAGCTGTTTTTT.

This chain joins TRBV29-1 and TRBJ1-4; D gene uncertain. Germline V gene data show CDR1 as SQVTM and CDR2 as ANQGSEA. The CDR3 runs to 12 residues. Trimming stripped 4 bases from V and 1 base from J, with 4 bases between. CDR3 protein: CSVALTNEKLFF. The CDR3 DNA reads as TGCAGCGTTGCCCTAACTAATGAAAAACTGTTTTTT.